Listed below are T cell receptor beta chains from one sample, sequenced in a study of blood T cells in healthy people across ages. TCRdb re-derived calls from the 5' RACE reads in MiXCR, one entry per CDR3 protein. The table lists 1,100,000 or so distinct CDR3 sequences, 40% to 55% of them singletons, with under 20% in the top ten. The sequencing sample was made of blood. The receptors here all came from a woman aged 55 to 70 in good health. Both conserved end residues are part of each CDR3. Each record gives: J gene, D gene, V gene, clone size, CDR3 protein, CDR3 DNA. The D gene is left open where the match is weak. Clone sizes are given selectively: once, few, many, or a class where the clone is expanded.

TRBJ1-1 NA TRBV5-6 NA CASSLGDSRAFF TGTGCCAGCAGCTTGGGAGATTCTAGAGCTTTCTTT
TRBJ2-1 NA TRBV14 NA CASSRKLRTGTTKAGEQFF TGTGCCAGCAGCCGAAAACTCCGTACGGGGACGACGAAGGCTGGTGAGCAGTTCTTC
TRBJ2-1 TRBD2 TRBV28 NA CASRGTGTSGSREQFF TGTGCCAGCAGGGGGACCGGGACTAGCGGGAGTCGCGAGCAGTTCTTC
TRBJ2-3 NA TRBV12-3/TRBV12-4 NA CASSTRGVQYF TGTGCCAGCAGTACTAGGGGTGTGCAGTATTTT
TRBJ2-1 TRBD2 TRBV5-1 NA CASSPGASGLTYNEQFF TGCGCCAGCAGCCCTGGGGCTAGCGGCCTCACCTACAATGAGCAGTTCTTC
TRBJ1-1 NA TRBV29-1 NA CSVVGQLNTEAFF TGCAGCGTTGTCGGTCAGCTAAACACTGAAGCTTTCTTT
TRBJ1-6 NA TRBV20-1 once CSARSGPNSPLHF TGCAGTGCTAGGTCAGGCCCAAATTCACCCCTCCACTTT
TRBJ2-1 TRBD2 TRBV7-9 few CASILIPEREPYNEQFF TGTGCCAGCATCCTTATCCCCGAGCGGGAGCCCTACAATGAGCAGTTCTTC
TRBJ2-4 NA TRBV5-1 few CASSLNQGRQQENIQYF TGCGCCAGCAGCTTGAATCAGGGGAGGCAACAAGAAAACATTCAGTACTTC
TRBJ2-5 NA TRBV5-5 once CASRTIGRETQYF TGTGCCAGCAGGACCATAGGGAGGGAGACCCAGTACTTC
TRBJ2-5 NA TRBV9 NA CASSLRTGTEETQYF TGTGCCAGCAGCCTTCGAACCGGGACTGAAGAGACCCAGTACTTC
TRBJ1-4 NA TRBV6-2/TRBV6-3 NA CASSQPVSGEKLFF TGTGCCAGCAGTCAACCCGTTTCAGGAGAAAAACTGTTTTTT
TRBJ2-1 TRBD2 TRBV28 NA CASIESGRTGEQFF TGTGCCAGCATAGAGAGCGGGAGGACGGGTGAGCAGTTCTTC
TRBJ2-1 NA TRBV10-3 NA CAIRGSDSSSYNEQFF TGTGCCATCAGAGGCTCAGACTCGAGCTCCTACAATGAGCAGTTCTTC
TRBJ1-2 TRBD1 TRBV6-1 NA CASSETGVSGGYTF TGTGCCAGCAGTGAAACAGGGGTTAGCGGTGGCTACACCTTC
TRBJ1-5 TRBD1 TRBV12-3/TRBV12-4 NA CASSLVAGGSRDQPQHF TGTGCCAGCAGTTTGGTGGCAGGGGGTAGCCGGGATCAGCCCCAGCATTTT
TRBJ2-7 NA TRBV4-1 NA CASSQVNGRKRTASNEQYF TGCGCCAGCAGCCAAGTAAACGGGCGGAAACGAACTGCATCGAATGAGCAGTACTTC
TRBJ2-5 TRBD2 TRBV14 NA CASSEAGTEETQYF TGTGCCAGCAGCGAAGCGGGAACTGAGGAGACCCAGTACTTC
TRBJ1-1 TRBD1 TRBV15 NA CATKNRGREKNTEAFF TGTGCCACGAAAAACAGGGGGCGCGAAAAGAACACTGAAGCTTTCTTT
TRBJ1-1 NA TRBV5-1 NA CASSLGTASRPYTEAFF TGCGCCAGCAGCTTGGGTACAGCATCGCGCCCCTACACTGAAGCTTTCTTT
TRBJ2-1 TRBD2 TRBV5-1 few CASSSQTSGRFGDEQFF TGCGCCAGCAGCTCTCAGACTAGCGGGAGGTTCGGGGATGAGCAGTTCTTC
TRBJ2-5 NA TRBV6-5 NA CASSYWPITSETQYF TGTGCCAGCAGTTACTGGCCCATCACGTCGGAGACCCAGTACTTC
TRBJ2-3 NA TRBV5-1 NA CASSITGHVADTQYF TGCGCCAGCAGCATTACGGGACATGTAGCAGATACGCAGTATTTT
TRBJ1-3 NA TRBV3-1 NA CASSQVGPGLLDAAIYF TGTGCCAGCAGCCAAGTTGGGCCCGGCCTTTTAGACGCGGCCATATATTTT
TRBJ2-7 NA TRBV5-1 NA CAGSPESSYEQYF TGCGCCGGCAGCCCGGAGAGCTCCTACGAGCAGTACTTC
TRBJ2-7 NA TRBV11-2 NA CASSLELGLPPYEQYF TGTGCCAGCAGCTTAGAATTAGGACTTCCCCCCTACGAGCAGTACTTC
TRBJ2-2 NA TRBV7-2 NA CASSFGGYNTGELFF TGTGCCAGCAGCTTTGGGGGTTATAACACCGGGGAGCTGTTTTTT
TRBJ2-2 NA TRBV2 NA CASSVEGGTGELFF TGTGCCAGCAGTGTAGAAGGGGGCACCGGGGAGCTGTTTTTT
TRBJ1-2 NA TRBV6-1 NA CASRPPQGGTNYGYTF TGTGCCAGCAGGCCTCCACAGGGAGGAACTAACTATGGCTACACCTTC
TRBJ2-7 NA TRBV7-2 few CASSLRVVEQRDEQYF TGTGCCAGCAGCTTAAGGGTGGTGGAACAGCGGGACGAGCAGTACTTC
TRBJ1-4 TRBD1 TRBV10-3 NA CAISEQGDRPPRATNEKLFF TGTGCCATCAGTGAGCAGGGGGACCGACCTCCCCGTGCAACTAATGAAAAACTGTTTTTT
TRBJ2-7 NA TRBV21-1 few CASSKVRVGVVLGQYF TGTGCCAGCAGCAAAGTTCGCGTGGGAGTCGTATTGGGACAGTACTTC
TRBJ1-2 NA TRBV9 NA CASGPKPHYGYTF TGTGCCAGCGGTCCTAAGCCGCACTATGGCTACACCTTC
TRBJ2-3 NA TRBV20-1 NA CSARLVHTQYF TGCAGTGCTAGACTAGTCCATACGCAGTATTTT
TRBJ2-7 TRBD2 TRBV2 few CASSESLGLAHEQYF TGTGCCAGCAGTGAAAGTCTGGGACTAGCTCACGAGCAGTACTTC
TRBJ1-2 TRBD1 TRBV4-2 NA CASSQDPGQGGYGYTF TGTGCCAGCAGCCAAGATCCGGGACAGGGAGGCTATGGCTACACCTTC
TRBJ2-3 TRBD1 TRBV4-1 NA CASRPGQGLTDTQYF TGCGCCAGCAGACCGGGACAGGGGTTGACAGATACGCAGTATTTT
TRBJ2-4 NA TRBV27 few CASSIITSGRTAKNIQYF TGTGCCAGCAGTATAATCACCTCGGGCCGAACGGCCAAAAACATTCAGTACTTC
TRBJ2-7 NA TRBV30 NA CAWNDHLAVSAEQYF TGTGCCTGGAACGACCATTTGGCCGTAAGTGCCGAGCAGTACTTC
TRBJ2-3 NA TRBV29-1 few CSVDGVPGQEDTQYF TGCAGCGTTGATGGGGTCCCGGGACAAGAAGATACGCAGTATTTT
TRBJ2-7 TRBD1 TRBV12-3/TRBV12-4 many CASSVQGAYEQYF TGTGCCAGCAGTGTCCAGGGGGCCTACGAGCAGTACTTC
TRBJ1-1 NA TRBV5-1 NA CASSLATTEAFF TGCGCCAGCAGCTTGGCAACCACTGAAGCTTTCTTT
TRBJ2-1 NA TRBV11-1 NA CASSLEQSSYNEQFF TGTGCCAGCAGCTTAGAACAGAGCTCCTACAATGAGCAGTTCTTC